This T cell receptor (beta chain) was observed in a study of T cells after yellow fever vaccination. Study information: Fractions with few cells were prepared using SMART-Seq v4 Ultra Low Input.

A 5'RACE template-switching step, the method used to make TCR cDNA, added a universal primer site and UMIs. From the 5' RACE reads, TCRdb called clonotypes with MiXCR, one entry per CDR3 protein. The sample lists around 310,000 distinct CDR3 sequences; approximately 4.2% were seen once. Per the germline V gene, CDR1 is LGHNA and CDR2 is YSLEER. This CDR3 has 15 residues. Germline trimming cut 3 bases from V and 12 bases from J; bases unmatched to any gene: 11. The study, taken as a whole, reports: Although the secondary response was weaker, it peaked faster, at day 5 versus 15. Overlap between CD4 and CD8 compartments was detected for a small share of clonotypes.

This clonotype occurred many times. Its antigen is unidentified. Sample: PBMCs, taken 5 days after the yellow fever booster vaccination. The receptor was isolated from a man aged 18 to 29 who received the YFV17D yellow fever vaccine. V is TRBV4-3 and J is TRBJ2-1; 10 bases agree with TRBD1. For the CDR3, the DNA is TGCGCCAGCAGCCACCTTCGGACAGGGGGTGAGACGCAGTTCTTC. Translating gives CASSHLRTGGETQFF.